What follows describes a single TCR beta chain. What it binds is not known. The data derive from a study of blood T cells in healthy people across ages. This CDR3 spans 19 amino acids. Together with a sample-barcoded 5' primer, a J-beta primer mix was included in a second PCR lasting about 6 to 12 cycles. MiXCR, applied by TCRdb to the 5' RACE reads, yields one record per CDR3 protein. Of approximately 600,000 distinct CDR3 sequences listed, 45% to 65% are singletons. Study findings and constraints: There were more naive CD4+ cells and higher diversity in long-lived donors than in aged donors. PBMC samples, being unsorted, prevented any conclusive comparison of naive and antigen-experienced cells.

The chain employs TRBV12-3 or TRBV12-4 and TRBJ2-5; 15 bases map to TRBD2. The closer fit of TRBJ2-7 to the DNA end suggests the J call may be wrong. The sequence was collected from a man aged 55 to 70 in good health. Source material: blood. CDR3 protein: CASSFRLRRTSGGAYEQYF. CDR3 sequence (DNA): TGTGCCAGCAGTTTCCGACTCCGGAGGACTAGCGGGGGGGCCTACGAGCAGTACTTC.